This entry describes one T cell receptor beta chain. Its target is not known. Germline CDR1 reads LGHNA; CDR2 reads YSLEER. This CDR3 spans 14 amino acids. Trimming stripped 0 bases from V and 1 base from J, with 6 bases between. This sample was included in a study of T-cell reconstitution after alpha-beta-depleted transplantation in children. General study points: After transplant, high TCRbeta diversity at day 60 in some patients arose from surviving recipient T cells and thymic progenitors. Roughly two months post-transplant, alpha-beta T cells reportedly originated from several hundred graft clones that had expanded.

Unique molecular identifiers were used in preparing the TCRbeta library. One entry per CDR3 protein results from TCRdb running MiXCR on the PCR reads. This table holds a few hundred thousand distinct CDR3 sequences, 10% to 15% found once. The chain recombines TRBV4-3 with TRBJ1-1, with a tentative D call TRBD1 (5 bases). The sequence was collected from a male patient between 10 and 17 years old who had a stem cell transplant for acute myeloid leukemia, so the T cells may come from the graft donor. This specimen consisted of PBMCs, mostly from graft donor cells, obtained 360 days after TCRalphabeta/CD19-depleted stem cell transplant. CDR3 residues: CASSQDTGNTEAFF. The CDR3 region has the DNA TGCGCCAGCAGCCAAGATACAGGGAACACTGAAGCTTTCTTT.